The 13 T cell receptor beta chains presented below share a single source sample, sequenced in a study of yellow fever vaccine responses in identical twins (dated by TCRdb to 2017 to 2018). Library construction relied on RT-PCR. TCRdb shows the sequencer as Illumina HiSeq 2500. TCRdb reprocessing: public reads trimmed at Q25 with fastp, clones called with MiXCR, in-frame beta chains kept. Entries that share a CDR3 protein sequence are merged under the most common genes and DNA. The sample includes about 1,200 distinct CDR3 sequences, with 84% observed a single time. The ten largest clones capture approximately 26% of the sample. The sequenced sample was T cells from blood (PBMCs), unsorted or a sorted subset (not recorded which), obtained before or after yellow fever vaccination (not recorded which). The receptors stem from a female donor who received the yellow fever vaccine.

V usage is TRBV5-5 and J usage is TRBJ2-7; TRBD2 is a possible D gene (5 bases). V was pared by 2 bases and J by 0 bases, with 12 bases between. This CDR3 spans 15 amino acids. Per germline, CDR1 SGHKS and CDR2 YYEKEE (reference sequence). CDR3 DNA: TGTGCCAGCAGCTTAGGGCGGGCCGGCTCCTACGAGCAGTACTTC. Translated: CASSLGRAGSYEQYF.

This clonotype has more than one count but fewer than ten. The chain carries TRBV10-1 and TRBJ1-1; possibly TRBD1 for D (5 bases). CDR1 and CDR2 from the germline V gene are WNHNN and SYGVQD (reference sequence). The CDR3 loop spans 15 amino acids. The germline V and J ends were trimmed by 4 bases and 1 base, with 13 bases remaining between them. In DNA form, the CDR3 reads TGCGCCAGCAGTGGGGGGGGGACGGCGAACACTGAAGCTTTCTTT. This sequence encodes CASSGGGTANTEAFF.

The chain joins TRBV12-3 or TRBV12-4 to TRBJ2-6; the match to TRBD1 covers 7 bases. CDR3 length equals 16 residues. With V trimmed by 0 bases and J by 2 bases, 1 base remained unmatched. The CDR3 loop reads CASSLAGGAGANVLTF. The CDR3 nucleotides read TGTGCCAGCAGTTTAGCAGGGGGCGCTGGGGCCAACGTCCTGACTTTC.

V usage is TRBV6-2 or TRBV6-3 and J usage is TRBJ2-3; tentatively, D is TRBD2 (5 bases). Trimming left V 2 bases short and J 3 bases short, with 6 bases between. CDR1 and CDR2 from the germline V gene are MNHEY and SVGEGT. This CDR3 has 13 amino acids. In DNA, the CDR3 is TGTGCCAGCAGTTACCGGGAAACAGATACGCAGTATTTT. This gives the protein CASSYRETDTQYF.

The chain combines TRBV11-3 with TRBJ2-1, with D possibly being TRBD1 (6 bases). CDR3 size: 16 residues. The germline V gene encodes CDR1 SGHNT and CDR2 YENEEA. V was cut by 0 bases and J by 7 bases, with 16 bases left in between. In nucleotides, the CDR3 is TGTGCCAGCAGCTTAGAAGGGCAGGGGAATGTAAATGAGCAGTTCTTC. Translated, it gives CASSLEGQGNVNEQFF.

This sequence joins TRBV3-1 and TRBJ1-5; D is ambiguous. Germline V CDR1 and CDR2: LGHDT, YNNKEL (reference sequence). V was shortened by 0 bases and J by 11 bases, with 8 bases between the two germline ends. The CDR3 has 12 residues. CDR3 bases: TGTGCCAGCAGCCAAGAACCAAAGGCCCAGCATTTT. It yields the protein CASSQEPKAQHF.

Turning to this clonotype: One junction end disagrees with the germline gene, perhaps due to a read error. The genes are TRBV3-1 and TRBJ1-2; maybe TRBD1 (5 bases). From germline, CDR1 is LGHDT and CDR2 YNNKEL (reference sequence). The CDR3 loop spans 14 amino acids. DNA for the CDR3: TGTGCCAGCACCCAAGCAGGGATCGGCTATGGCTACACCTTC. It is translated as CASTQAGIGYGYTF.

The rearrangement joins TRBV5-4 to TRBJ2-1, with D uncertain. CDR1 SGHNT and CDR2 YYREEE come from the germline V gene (reference sequence). The CDR3 contains 12 residues. Between the trimmed V and J ends, which lost 4 bases and 2 bases, there was a span of 4 bases. For the CDR3, the DNA is TGTGCCAGCAGCCTGGCCTACAATGAGCAGTTCTTC. Translation gives CASSLAYNEQFF.

The chain employs TRBV30 and TRBJ2-7; weak D call: TRBD1 (6 bases). The germline V gene has CDR1 GTSNPN and CDR2 SVGIG (reference sequence). CDR3 length: 14 amino acids. Deletions cut 5 bases from V and 1 base from J, with 15 bases between. CDR3 protein: CAWASQGKSYEQYF. The DNA for the CDR3 is TGTGCCTGGGCCTCACAGGGTAAATCCTACGAGCAGTACTTC.

The chain joins TRBV28 to TRBJ2-5; no reliable D call. Germline V CDR1 and CDR2: MDHEN, SYDVKM. This CDR3 region has 8 residues. The CDR3 is CVPETQYF. The DNA for the CDR3 is TGTGTCCCGGAGACCCAGTACTTC.

Concerning this clonotype itself: One end of the junction is discordant with germline, which a read error may explain. This chain joins TRBV7-7 and TRBJ2-1; D uncertain. CDR1 SSHAT and CDR2 FNYEAQ come from the germline V gene (reference sequence). This CDR3 has 12 residues. DNA of the CDR3: TGTGCTAGCAGCTCAGGTTATGGTGAGCAGTTCTTC. The encoded protein is CASSSGYGEQFF.

The chain links TRBV29-1 to TRBJ1-1; maybe TRBD1 (5 bases). Trimming cost V 8 bases and J 3 bases, with 10 bases left between them. This CDR3 comprises 11 residues. Germline loops: CDR1 SQVTM, CDR2 ANQGSEA. CDR3 DNA sequence: TGCAGCATCAGGGTGGACACTGAAGCTTTCTTT. It yields the protein CSIRVDTEAFF.

The chain is built from TRBV11-1 and TRBJ2-2, with 7 bases aligning to TRBD1. Trimming at V came to 6 bases and at J to 4 bases, leaving 5 bases not matched to a gene. Germline CDR1 SGHAT, CDR2 FQDESV (reference sequence). The CDR3 loop spans 14 amino acids. CDR3 coding DNA: TGTGCCAGCAGACTGGACAGGAGCACCGGGGAGCTGTTTTTT. Amino acid sequence: CASRLDRSTGELFF. Full variable domain (missing parts from reference TRBV11-1 and TRBJ2-2): EAEVAQSPRYKITEKSQAVAFWCDPISGHATLYWYRQILGQGPELLVQFQDESVVDDSQLPKDRFSAERLKGVDSTLKIQPAELGDSAMYLCASRLDRSTGELFFGEGSRLTVL.